What follows are 30 T cell receptor beta chains derived from one specimen sequenced in a study of blood T cell repertoires in COVID-19. Data came from immunoSEQ multiplex PCR; TCRdb stores just in-frame clones and leaves some out. The sample shows around 160,000 clones, 81% of them seen only once. The sample consisted of peripheral blood. The receptors were sampled from a human donor with acute or convalescent COVID-19. The donor label of this sample is uncertain.

The rearrangement links TRBV29-1 to TRBJ2-2, with TRBD2 matching 12 bases. Germline V lookup: CDR1 SQVTM, CDR2 ANQGSEA. J lost 7 bases, V lost 8 bases, and 11 bases had no gene match. The CDR3 has 15 amino acids. CDR3 DNA: TGCAGCACCCTAGCGGGGGGGCTATGGGGCGGGGAGCTGTTTTTT. Translation: CSTLAGGLWGGELFF.

The chain is built from TRBV2 and TRBJ1-2; perhaps TRBD1 as D (5 bases). The V end was cut by 8 bases, the J end by 6 bases, with 25 bases between. The CDR3 is made up of 16 amino acids. Germline values: CDR1 SNHLY, CDR2 FYNNEI. The CDR3 nucleotides read TGTGCCAGCGGAGTGATGGCCGCGTGGGGCCTGGATGGCTACACCTTC. Translated: CASGVMAAWGLDGYTF. The whole variable domain, remainder taken from reference TRBV2 and TRBJ1-2, is EPEVTQTPSHQVTQMGQEVILRCVPISNHLYFYWYRQILGQKVEFLVSFYNNEISEKSEIFDDQFSVERPDGSNFTLKIRSTKLEDSAMYFCASGVMAAWGLDGYTFGSGTRLTVV.

This clone came up a few times. V is TRBV7-2 and J is TRBJ2-2; no clear D gene. Per the germline V gene, CDR1 is SGHTA and CDR2 is FQGNSA. The V and J ends lost 5 bases and 8 bases respectively, with 9 bases between them. This CDR3 is built from 12 residues. The CDR3 coding sequence is TGTGCCAGCAGCCCGAGAATGGGGGAGCTGTTTTTT. This codes for CASSPRMGELFF.

J is TRBJ2-1 and V is TRBV9; TRBD2 matches at 9 bases. The CDR3 runs to 14 residues. Trimming took 4 bases from V and 7 from J; bases not matched to a gene: 6. Per the germline V gene, CDR1 is SGDLS and CDR2 is YYNGEE. The CDR3 DNA reads TGTGCCAGCAGCCCTCGACTAGCGGTGAATGAGCAGTTCTTC. Translating gives CASSPRLAVNEQFF.

V and J are TRBV4-1 and TRBJ2-5; possibly TRBD1 for D (6 bases). Germline V lookup: CDR1 MGHRA, CDR2 YSYEKL. The CDR3 is made up of 16 amino acids. Trimming removed 1 base at V and 4 bases at J, with 16 bases between. The CDR3 protein is CASSQGQLEGGETQYF. CDR3 nucleotide sequence: TGCGCCAGCAGCCAAGGTCAATTGGAAGGGGGAGAGACCCAGTACTTC.

This rearrangement joins TRBV28 to TRBJ1-2, with D perhaps matching TRBD1 (6 bases). The CDR3 spans 13 residues. Trimming took 6 bases from V and 3 from J, leaving 11 bases between them. The germline gives CDR1 MDHEN, CDR2 SYDVKM. The CDR3 DNA sequence: TGTGCCAGCAGCCTTACAGGGTACTATGGCTACACCTTC. It specifies CASSLTGYYGYTF.

As DNA, the CDR3 is TGTGCCAGTAGTCGTCAACAGGGGAACTATGGCTACACCTTC. This encodes CASSRQQGNYGYTF. This rearrangement joins TRBV19 to TRBJ1-2, with 7 bases lining up with TRBD1. The CDR3 totals 14 residues. The ends lost 5 bases at V and 2 bases at J; junction bases unmatched: 5. Germline loops: CDR1 LNHDA, CDR2 SQIVND (reference sequence).

This clone is a singleton in its sample. This chain joins TRBV15 and TRBJ2-2; 7 nucleotides match TRBD1. There are 14 residues in the CDR3. Germline values: CDR1 LNHNV, CDR2 YYDKDF (reference sequence). Unmatched junction bases numbered 3, after V lost 2 bases and J lost 6 bases. CDR3 sequence: CATSRKTGPGELFF. The CDR3 DNA follows: TGTGCCACCAGCAGAAAGACAGGGCCCGGGGAGCTGTTTTTT.

This clone was found many times. The gene calls are TRBV3-1 (or the pseudogene TRBV3-2) and TRBJ1-5; D is uncertain. V shed 0 bases and J shed 6 bases, with 6 bases lying between them. Germline V lookup: CDR1 LGHDT, CDR2 YNNKEL (reference sequence). CDR3 length: 13 amino acids. The CDR3, as DNA: TGTGCCAGCAGCCAAGAGTACGGTCAGCCCCAGCATTTT. It is translated as CASSQEYGQPQHF.

V gene TRBV14 combines with J gene TRBJ1-1; D unclear. CDR1 is SGHDN, CDR2 FVKESK, per germline. The CDR3 extends over 15 amino acids. With 1 base removed from V and 0 bases from J, the gap between germline ends came to 9 bases. The CDR3, as DNA: TGTGCCAGCAGCCAAGGGTACTTTATGAACACTGAAGCTTTCTTT. This translates into CASSQGYFMNTEAFF.

The chain joins TRBV3-1 (or the pseudogene TRBV3-2) to TRBJ1-2; weak D call: TRBD1 (6 bases). The CDR3 runs to 14 residues. The V end was cut by 5 bases, the J end by 0 bases, with 10 bases between. Germline V gene data show CDR1 as LGHDT and CDR2 as YNNKEL (reference sequence). The CDR3 spells CASSARTANYGYTF. The CDR3 coding sequence is TGTGCCAGCAGCGCACGGACAGCTAACTATGGCTACACCTTC.

V is TRBV12-5 and J is TRBJ2-5; 7 bases agree with TRBD1. This CDR3 spans 15 amino acids. The ends lost 7 bases at V and 5 bases at J; junction bases unmatched: 13. Germline V gene lookup returns CDR1 LGHNT and CDR2 FRNRAP. This CDR3 is CASARSGTEVETQYF. Written as DNA, the CDR3 is TGTGCTAGTGCCCGCTCCGGGACAGAGGTGGAGACCCAGTACTTC.

The chain employs TRBV13 and TRBJ2-7; TRBD1 matches at 7 bases. From germline, CDR1 is PRHDT and CDR2 FYEKMQ (reference sequence). CDR3 length equals 15 residues. V was pared by 6 bases and J by 6 bases, with 14 bases of the junction left unmatched. CDR3 loop: CASSLQGPKVLEQYF. The CDR3 DNA reads as TGTGCCAGCAGTTTACAGGGGCCCAAGGTTCTCGAGCAGTACTTC.

J is TRBJ1-4 and V is TRBV29-1; perhaps TRBD1 as D (5 bases). Trimming removed 0 bases at V and 4 bases at J, with 15 bases between. Germline V gives CDR1 SQVTM, CDR2 ANQGSEA. The CDR3 consists of 16 residues. The chain's CDR3 is CSVEDRRAGLNEKLFF. The CDR3 region has the DNA TGCAGCGTTGAAGATAGGCGCGCGGGGCTTAATGAAAAACTGTTTTTT.

The chain recombines TRBV30 with TRBJ1-2, with TRBD1 matching 7 bases. The CDR3 is made up of 12 amino acids. Looked up from germline, CDR1 is GTSNPN and CDR2 is SVGIG (reference sequence). V gave up 2 bases and J gave up 8 bases; unmatched junction bases: 5. CDR3 in DNA: TGTGCCTGGAGTACAGACAGGGTCGGCTACACCTTC. Translated, it gives CAWSTDRVGYTF.

The genes are TRBV9 and TRBJ1-1; possible D gene TRBD1, 6 bases. The CDR3 has 15 residues. Germline V CDR1 and CDR2: SGDLS, YYNGEE. Trimming stripped 7 bases from V and 1 base from J, with 17 bases between. The CDR3 nucleotides read TGTGCCAGCGGTACGGGACAACTAACGAACACTGAAGCTTTCTTT. Amino acids: CASGTGQLTNTEAFF. The whole variable domain, remainder taken from reference TRBV9 and TRBJ1-1, is DSGVTQTPKHLITATGQRVTLRCSPRSGDLSVYWYQQSLDQGLQFLIQYYNGEERAKGNILERFSAQQFPDLHSELNLSSLELGDSALYFCASGTGQLTNTEAFFGQGTRLTVV.

V and J are TRBV7-6 and TRBJ1-3; D is ambiguous. Germline CDR1 reads SGHVS; CDR2 reads FNYEAQ. V was shortened by 2 bases and J by 1 base, with 15 bases between the two germline ends. The CDR3 contains 17 residues. The CDR3 sequence: CASSLRPGFSSGNTIYF. The DNA of the CDR3 is TGTGCCAGCAGCTTACGTCCAGGATTTAGTTCTGGAAACACCATATATTTT.

This chain connects TRBV21-1 to TRBJ1-6. TRBV21-1 has pseudogene status. CDR3 length equals 15 residues. In DNA, the CDR3 is TGTGCCAGCAGCAAAGAGGGGAGGGCGAATTCACCCCTCCACTTT. Translating it yields CASSKEGRANSPLHF.

This clone was observed a single time. V is TRBV21-1 and J is TRBJ1-5; the DNA was not compared with TRBD1, the D call given in the table. TRBV21-1 constitutes a pseudogene. This CDR3 has 15 amino acids. The chain's CDR3 is CASSAIQGDNQPQHF. In nucleotides, the CDR3 is TGTGCCAGCAGCGCTATACAGGGGGACAATCAGCCCCAGCATTTT.

The genes are TRBV9 and TRBJ2-3; 7 bases match TRBD2. The germline CDR1 and CDR2 sequences are SGDLS and YYNGEE. J lost 0 bases, V lost 0 bases, and 4 bases had no gene match. The CDR3 consists of 16 residues. The DNA of the CDR3 is TGTGCCAGCAGCGTAGCGGCGGGGGTTAGCACAGATACGCAGTATTTT. This codes for CASSVAAGVSTDTQYF.

The chain is built from TRBV21-1 and TRBJ2-3; TRBD1, as called in the table, went unchecked against the DNA. TRBV21-1 is noted as a pseudogene. The CDR3 loop spans 17 amino acids. CDR3 protein: CASSKEGDRGSTDTQYF. CDR3 sequence (DNA): TGTGCCAGCAGCAAAGAGGGAGACAGGGGTAGCACAGATACGCAGTATTTT.

The chain uses TRBV5-1 and TRBJ2-1, with 7 positions matching TRBD2. After removal of 4 bases from V and 3 bases from J, the junction contained 10 bases not matched to a gene. This CDR3 is built from 16 residues. CDR1 SGHRS and CDR2 YFSETQ come from the germline V gene. The DNA of the CDR3 is TGCGCCAGCAGCCTCTCTGGCGGGGGATACTACAATGAGCAGTTCTTC. It yields the protein CASSLSGGGYYNEQFF.

This clone appeared a few times. The chain couples TRBV6-5 to TRBJ1-1, with D hard to call. The CDR3 is made up of 14 amino acids. V gave up 6 bases and J gave up 6 bases, with 17 bases separating them. Germline values: CDR1 MNHEY, CDR2 SVGAGI. The CDR3: CASSRHMGAAEAFF. For the CDR3, the DNA is TGTGCCAGCAGCCGCCATATGGGAGCCGCTGAAGCTTTCTTT.

This chain links TRBV30 with TRBJ1-5; 9 bases fit TRBD1. CDR1 and CDR2 from the germline V gene are GTSNPN and SVGIG (reference sequence). Germline trimming cut 5 bases from V and 9 bases from J; bases unmatched to any gene: 11. The CDR3 contains 14 residues. CDR3 in amino acids: CAWGTGLFIGPQHF. CDR3 DNA: TGTGCCTGGGGGACAGGGTTGTTCATCGGGCCCCAGCATTTT.

This sequence joins TRBV24-1 and TRBJ1-4, with unresolved D. The V and J ends lost 5 bases and 3 bases respectively, with 9 bases between them. The germline V gene has CDR1 KGHDR and CDR2 SFDVKD. The CDR3 is made up of 14 amino acids. In DNA form, the CDR3 reads TGTGCCACCAGTGCCTCTGGCTCTAATGAAAAACTGTTTTTT. Its protein is CATSASGSNEKLFF.

The J gene is TRBJ1-5, the V gene TRBV7-9; 7 bases fit TRBD1. The CDR3 loop spans 14 amino acids. The J segment lost 3 bases and the V segment lost 4 bases, leaving 3 bases of the junction unmatched. In germline, CDR1 is SEHNR, CDR2 FQNEAQ (reference sequence). The CDR3 sequence is CASSSDRFNQPQHF. Written as DNA, the CDR3 is TGTGCCAGCAGCTCGGACAGGTTCAATCAGCCCCAGCATTTT.

In DNA form, the CDR3 reads TGTGCCAGCAGTTATTACCAGGGGGCTTGGACTGAAGCTTTCTTT. It codes for CASSYYQGAWTEAFF. The J gene is TRBJ1-1, the V gene TRBV6-2 or TRBV6-3, with TRBD1 identical over 8 bases. Unmatched junction bases numbered 8, after V lost 3 bases and J lost 5 bases. Germline V gene sequence: CDR1 MNHEY, CDR2 SVGEGT. This CDR3 contains 15 residues.

V usage is TRBV27 and J usage is TRBJ1-2, with TRBD1 matching over 12 bases. This CDR3 comprises 19 residues. Losses at the gene ends were 3 bases for V and 3 bases for J; bases not matched to a gene: 14. Germline CDR1 reads MNHEY; CDR2 reads SMNVEV (reference sequence). Here the CDR3 reads CASSFTYRDRGHWDYGYTF. The CDR3 DNA reads as TGTGCCAGCAGTTTCACTTACCGGGACAGGGGGCATTGGGACTATGGCTACACCTTC.

This clone was observed a few times. The DNA for the CDR3 is TGTGCCAGTAGTGTAGGACAGGGGGATCAGCCCCAGCATTTT. Amino acids: CASSVGQGDQPQHF. This chain uses TRBV19 with TRBJ1-5, with 10 bases matching TRBD1. Germline V gene sequence: CDR1 LNHDA, CDR2 SQIVND (reference sequence). The ends lost 5 bases at V and 5 bases at J; junction bases unmatched: 3. The CDR3 contains 14 residues.

The chain employs TRBV3-1 (or the pseudogene TRBV3-2) and TRBJ1-2, with D perhaps matching TRBD1 (6 bases). Germline-derived CDR1 and CDR2 are LGHDT and YNNKEL (reference sequence). Trimming shortened V by 4 bases and J by 8 bases, and 17 bases separated the two germline ends. This CDR3 comprises 14 residues. The CDR3 sequence: CASSPMGRGGGYTF. CDR3 DNA: TGTGCCAGCAGCCCCATGGGGCGTGGGGGCGGCTACACCTTC.